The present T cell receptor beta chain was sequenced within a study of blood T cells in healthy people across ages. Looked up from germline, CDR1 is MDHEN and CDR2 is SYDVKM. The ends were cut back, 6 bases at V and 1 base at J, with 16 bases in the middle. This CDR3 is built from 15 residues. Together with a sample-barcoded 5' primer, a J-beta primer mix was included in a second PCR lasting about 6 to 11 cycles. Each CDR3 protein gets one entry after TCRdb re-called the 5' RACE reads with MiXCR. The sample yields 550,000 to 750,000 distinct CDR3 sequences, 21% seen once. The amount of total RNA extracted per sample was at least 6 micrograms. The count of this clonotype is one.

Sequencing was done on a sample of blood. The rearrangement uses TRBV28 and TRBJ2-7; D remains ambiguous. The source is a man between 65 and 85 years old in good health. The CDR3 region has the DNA TGTGCCAGCAGCGAATCAGTCGGCCAATCCTACGAGCAGTACTTC. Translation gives CASSESVGQSYEQYF. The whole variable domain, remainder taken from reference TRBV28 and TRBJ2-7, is DVKVTQSSRYLVKRTGEKVFLECVQDMDHENMFWYRQDPGLGLRLIYFSYDVKMKEKGDIPEGYSVSREKKERFSLILESASTNQTSMYLCASSESVGQSYEQYFGPGTRLTVT.